Below are 29 T cell receptor beta chains sequenced from a single sample in a study of shared clonotypes between healthy human individuals. Naive CD8 isolation took CD45RO-negative cells positively selected for CCR7 and excluded terminally differentiated effector memory CD45RA+ cells. TCRdb's copy holds only in-frame clones and misses some; the assay was immunoSEQ multiplex PCR. In the table there are around 2,100,000 clones, about 95% of which are singletons. Sequenced input: naive CD8+ T cells sorted from blood. These receptors were collected from a man in his late teens or twenties in good health.

Concerning this clone itself: Other DNA sequences in this specimen translate into the identical CDR3. The V call is TRBV7-9, the J call TRBJ2-1, with 10 bases lining up with TRBD2. Germline-derived CDR1 and CDR2 are SEHNR and FQNEAQ (reference sequence). CDR3 size: 15 residues. J gave up 2 bases and V 4 bases, and 2 bases lay outside the gene matches. The CDR3 nucleotides read TGTGCCAGCAGCTCCGGACTAGCGGCCTACAATGAGCAGTTCTTC. This sequence encodes CASSSGLAAYNEQFF.

Points on this clone: Distinct nucleotide sequences in the sample also encode this CDR3. This chain joins TRBV27 and TRBJ1-4, with D tentatively TRBD1 (5 bases). The V end was cut by 2 bases, the J end by 4 bases, with 11 bases between. Germline V gene lookup returns CDR1 MNHEY and CDR2 SMNVEV (reference sequence). The CDR3 is 15 amino acids. The CDR3 bases are TGTGCCAGCAGTTTAGGTCCAGGGCTTAATGAAAAACTGTTTTTT. Translated: CASSLGPGLNEKLFF.

The chain links TRBV6-5 to TRBJ1-2, with D hard to call. V was shortened by 6 bases and J by 8 bases, with 16 bases between the two germline ends. The CDR3 extends over 13 amino acids. From germline, CDR1 is MNHEY and CDR2 SVGAGI. CDR3: CASSPGRLGGYTF. The DNA for the CDR3 is TGTGCCAGCAGCCCCGGACGGCTCGGCGGCTACACCTTC.

V and J are TRBV7-9 and TRBJ2-7; the D is unclear. This CDR3 has 13 residues. From germline, CDR1 is SEHNR and CDR2 FQNEAQ (reference sequence). V was trimmed by 1 base and J by 4 bases, leaving 8 bases between them. CDR3 in DNA: TGTGCCAGCAGCTTAGTGGTACCATACGAGCAGTACTTC. This codes for CASSLVVPYEQYF.

The chain links TRBV2 to TRBJ1-1; TRBD1 matches at 8 bases. Unmatched junction bases numbered 10, after V lost 1 base and J lost 0 bases. This CDR3 has 18 residues. The V gene's germline CDR1 is SNHLY and CDR2 FYNNEI. CDR3 in amino acids: CASSEGPQGGEMNTEAFF. DNA of the CDR3: TGTGCCAGCAGTGAAGGTCCACAGGGGGGAGAAATGAACACTGAAGCTTTCTTT.

This chain links TRBV7-9 with TRBJ2-2; tentative D call: TRBD1 (5 bases). The CDR3 is 15 residues long. Germline V gives CDR1 SEHNR, CDR2 FQNEAQ (reference sequence). V lost 3 bases, J lost 0 bases, and 8 bases lay in between. CDR3 sequence reads: CASSLPGTNTGELFF. CDR3 nucleotide sequence: TGTGCCAGCAGCTTGCCAGGGACGAACACCGGGGAGCTGTTTTTT.

This chain joins TRBV5-1 and TRBJ2-7, with a possible D match to TRBD2 (6 bases). V was trimmed by 0 bases and J by 2 bases, leaving 12 bases between them. Germline V gene data show CDR1 as SGHRS and CDR2 as YFSETQ. The CDR3 loop spans 15 amino acids. The CDR3 is CASSLGGLPTYEQYF. CDR3 coding DNA: TGCGCCAGCAGCTTGGGGGGACTCCCCACCTACGAGCAGTACTTC.

This chain links TRBV29-1 with TRBJ2-5, with D possibly called TRBD1 or TRBD2 (6 bases each). The germline V gene encodes CDR1 SQVTM and CDR2 ANQGSEA. The CDR3 contains 11 residues. With 8 bases removed from V and 7 bases from J, the gap between germline ends came to 14 bases. The CDR3 protein is CSYREVGTQYF. As DNA, the CDR3 is TGCAGCTACAGGGAGGTCGGGACCCAGTACTTC.

The genes are TRBV7-9 and TRBJ1-2; 7 nucleotides agree with TRBD1. From germline, CDR1 is SEHNR and CDR2 FQNEAQ (reference sequence). This CDR3 comprises 16 residues. Unmatched junction bases numbered 13, after V lost 1 base and J lost 8 bases. CDR3 region: CASSLVGQEVIRGYTF. Written as DNA, the CDR3 is TGTGCCAGCAGCTTAGTCGGACAGGAAGTGATAAGGGGCTACACCTTC.

The chain uses TRBV4-1 and TRBJ1-2; 9 bases are shared with TRBD1. Germline CDR1 and CDR2: MGHRA and YSYEKL. The junction had 6 bases not matched to a gene; V was cut back by 1 base and J by 3 bases. The CDR3 is 16 amino acids. In DNA form, the CDR3 reads TGCGCCAGCAGCCAAGTTGGGACAGGGAGAGACTATGGCTACACCTTC. Amino acids: CASSQVGTGRDYGYTF.

The chain uses TRBV11-2 and TRBJ1-6, with D perhaps matching TRBD1 (5 bases). V dropped 2 bases and J dropped 11 bases, with 13 bases sitting between them. In germline, CDR1 is SGHAT, CDR2 FQNNGV. The CDR3 loop spans 14 amino acids. The CDR3 sequence: CASSLSGEGAPLHF. CDR3 nucleotide sequence: TGTGCCAGCAGCTTATCGGGTGAAGGGGCACCCCTCCACTTT.

The rearrangement uses TRBV28 and TRBJ1-1; possibly TRBD1 for D (5 bases). CDR1 and CDR2 (germline): MDHEN, SYDVKM. The CDR3 is made up of 13 amino acids. With 6 bases removed from V and 3 bases from J, the gap between germline ends came to 11 bases. The CDR3 reads CASSRVGDTEAFF. CDR3 sequence (DNA): TGTGCCAGCAGCAGGGTGGGGGACACTGAAGCTTTCTTT.

The chain is built from TRBV27 and TRBJ2-5, with D possibly being TRBD1 (6 bases). Germline V lookup: CDR1 MNHEY, CDR2 SMNVEV (reference sequence). There are 13 residues in the CDR3. V was shortened by 9 bases and J by 3 bases, with 14 bases between the two germline ends. CDR3 amino acids: CARGLGAEETQYF. The CDR3 DNA reads as TGTGCCAGGGGGTTGGGGGCGGAAGAGACCCAGTACTTC.

Notes on this clone: At the DNA level, this CDR3 is encoded by other sequences in the same sample as well. This chain joins TRBV27 and TRBJ2-7; 8 bases match TRBD1. J was trimmed by 3 bases and V by 2 bases; bases with no gene match: 3. The germline V gene has CDR1 MNHEY and CDR2 SMNVEV (reference sequence). The CDR3 extends over 14 amino acids. The CDR3, as DNA: TGTGCCAGCAGTTTAAGGGACAGGAGCTACGAGCAGTACTTC. This sequence encodes CASSLRDRSYEQYF.

The J gene is TRBJ2-5, the V gene TRBV11-2; 9 bases are shared with TRBD2. The CDR3 is 14 residues long. CDR1 is SGHAT, CDR2 FQNNGV, per germline. With 4 bases clipped from V and 2 bases from J, the junction kept 2 bases outside the gene matches. The DNA for the CDR3 is TGTGCCAGCAGCTCGACTAGCGGACAAGAGACCCAGTACTTC. Translation gives CASSSTSGQETQYF.

About this clone itself: Here the CDR3 omits its conserved ending phenylalanine or tryptophan, so a read error is the likely source. The limits of the CDR3 on the DNA are not certain, so only TCRdb's listed CDR3 is given. This sequence joins TRBV11-2 and TRBJ2-7; the table's D call of TRBD1 was not tested on the DNA. CDR1 and CDR2 from the germline V gene are SGHAT and FQNNGV. The CDR3 numbers 14 amino acids, ends counted. The CDR3: CASSLGPGTANLSS.

Here the CDR3 reads CATPIKRSYNEQFF. The CDR3 DNA sequence: TGTGCCACCCCAATAAAGCGCTCCTACAATGAGCAGTTCTTC. The chain joins TRBV19 to TRBJ2-1; D is unclear. V shed 10 bases and J shed 0 bases, with 13 bases lying between them. Germline lookup yields CDR1 LNHDA and CDR2 SQIVND (reference sequence). The CDR3 sequence is 14 residues long.

CDR3 amino acids: CASSFNGNEKLFF. CDR3 bases: TGTGCCAGCAGTTTTAATGGTAATGAAAAACTGTTTTTT. The gene calls are TRBV28 and TRBJ1-4; the D is unclear. This CDR3 is built from 13 residues. CDR1 and CDR2 (germline): MDHEN, SYDVKM. V was shortened by 3 bases and J by 4 bases, with 6 bases between the two germline ends.

This chain uses TRBV7-6 with TRBJ2-2; possibly TRBD1 for D (6 bases). CDR3 size: 20 residues. Germline V CDR1 and CDR2: SGHVS, FNYEAQ. V lost 3 bases and J lost 2, with 25 bases in between. CDR3 bases: TGTGCCAGCAGCTTCTTACTCAAAACTACGGGACAAGGAAACACCGGGGAGCTGTTTTTT. Protein sequence: CASSFLLKTTGQGNTGELFF.

The chain recombines TRBV6-5 with TRBJ2-5; D unresolved. The CDR3 sequence is 15 residues long. From germline, CDR1 is MNHEY and CDR2 SVGAGI. Trimming took off 0 bases at V and 1 base at J, with 9 bases between the two ends. The CDR3 region is CASSYSPAAQETQYF. CDR3 in DNA: TGTGCCAGCAGTTACTCTCCGGCGGCCCAAGAGACCCAGTACTTC.

The chain recombines TRBV4-3 with TRBJ1-6; tentatively, D is TRBD1 (6 bases). Germline V CDR1 and CDR2: LGHNA, YSLEER. The CDR3 has 15 amino acids. The V end lost 0 bases, the J end lost 7 bases, and 10 bases lay between the germline ends. In DNA, the CDR3 is TGCGCCAGCAGCCAAGAGCCAGGGGAAAATTCACCCCTCCACTTT. This encodes CASSQEPGENSPLHF.

V is TRBV5-1 and J is TRBJ2-7; weak D call: TRBD2 (6 bases). Germline loops: CDR1 SGHRS, CDR2 YFSETQ. This CDR3 is built from 15 residues. V gave up 0 bases and J gave up 1 base, with 11 bases separating them. The CDR3 region is CASSLDGGTSYEQYF. Here the CDR3 DNA reads TGCGCCAGCAGCTTGGACGGGGGTACTTCCTACGAGCAGTACTTC.

Remarks on this clone: Other nucleotide sequences in the sample specify the same CDR3. CDR3 DNA: TGTGCCAGCAGTTCGACTAGCGGGAGCACAGATACGCAGTATTTT. Protein sequence: CASSSTSGSTDTQYF. This sequence joins TRBV27 and TRBJ2-3; 10 nucleotides agree with TRBD2. The CDR3 contains 15 residues. V was clipped by 4 bases and J by 0 bases; unmatched bases: 1. Germline assignment: CDR1 MNHEY and CDR2 SMNVEV (reference sequence).

This rearrangement joins TRBV12-2 to TRBJ1-5; TRBD1 is the table's D call, not checked against the DNA. TRBV12-2 is given as a pseudogene. The CDR3 covers 15 residues. The CDR3 bases are TGTGCAAGTCGCTTAAGAACAGGGGGCGCCCAGCCCCAGCATTTT. Protein: CASRLRTGGAQPQHF.

This chain links TRBV13 with TRBJ1-3; D not certain. Trimming left V 5 bases short and J 9 bases short, with 17 bases between. Germline CDR1 reads PRHDT; CDR2 reads FYEKMQ (reference sequence). CDR3 length equals 14 residues. The CDR3 loop reads CASSAIGMSSTIYF. The CDR3 region has the DNA TGTGCCAGCAGCGCAATCGGGATGTCGAGCACCATATATTTT.

This rearrangement joins TRBV10-2 to TRBJ2-3; D tentatively fits TRBD1 or TRBD2 (5 bases each). The CDR3 is 14 amino acids. Deletions cut 4 bases from V and 0 bases from J, with 8 bases between. The germline CDR1 and CDR2 sequences are WSHSY and SAAADI. In DNA, the CDR3 is TGCGCCAGCAGTGGGGACGTTAGCACAGATACGCAGTATTTT. Translating gives CASSGDVSTDTQYF.

The rearrangement links TRBV6-6 to TRBJ1-1; D unclear. Germline-derived CDR1 and CDR2 are MNHNY and SVGAGI (reference sequence). The V gene lost 5 bases and the J gene lost 4 bases, with 17 bases spanning the gap. This CDR3 has 15 residues. As DNA, the CDR3 is TGTGCCAGCAGTCTCACTCGGGTCGGAGGCACTGAAGCTTTCTTT. Its translation is CASSLTRVGGTEAFF.

This sequence joins TRBV27 and TRBJ2-3; D is perhaps TRBD2 (6 bases). The CDR3 spans 13 residues. Germline assignment: CDR1 MNHEY and CDR2 SMNVEV (reference sequence). Trimming left V 8 bases short and J 5 bases short, with 14 bases between. CDR3 sequence: CASSRDVGDTQYF. The CDR3 DNA reads as TGTGCCAGCTCGCGGGATGTCGGAGATACGCAGTATTTT.

The chain has TRBV7-6 and TRBJ2-7, with 7 positions matching TRBD2. Per the germline V gene, CDR1 is SGHVS and CDR2 is FNYEAQ. J lost 0 bases, V lost 5 bases, and 7 bases had no gene match. The CDR3 is 15 amino acids. The CDR3 DNA sequence: TGTGCCAGCAGCGGGCCTAGCGGAGTCTCCTACGAGCAGTACTTC. It specifies CASSGPSGVSYEQYF.